This entry concerns a single TCR beta chain. No antigen is known for it. Naive CD4+ T cells were purified with Tregs depleted by CD25. With 2 bases removed from V and 5 bases from J, the gap between germline ends came to 10 bases. The CDR3 contains 14 residues. Per germline, CDR1 SGHTA and CDR2 FQGNSA. Constant-region reverse primers amplified full-length variable regions, followed by semi-nested Nested Universal Primer A PCR. TCRdb reprocessed the 5' RACE reads via MiXCR and lists one record per CDR3 protein. The table has about 61,000 distinct CDR3 sequences, under 35% seen once. The study, taken as a whole, reports: Whole repertoires were not studied in the larger cohort, only one V-J beta rearrangement.

Sequencing was done on a sample of tumor-infiltrating naive CD4+ T cells sorted from the breast tumor. Subset noted: naive CD4+ T cells, CD4+CD45RA+CD25-. This chain connects TRBV7-2 to TRBJ2-1; no clear D gene. The receptor was isolated from a female donor with breast cancer. CDR3 amino acids: CASSLKTGNNEQFF. The CDR3 DNA sequence: TGTGCCAGCAGCTTAAAGACCGGAAACAATGAGCAGTTCTTC.